The text below deals with one TCR beta chain. This table comes from immunoSEQ multiplex PCR, and its TCRdb copy is limited to in-frame clones, with some not included. The sample lists 150,000 to 250,000 clones, over 60% occurring once. This record comes from a study of cytotoxic CD8 clonotypes in ibrutinib-treated CLL. The receptor was derived from a human donor with chronic lymphocytic leukemia. The sequences come from PBMCs, collected after 24 months of ibrutinib treatment.

CDR3: CASSPGINNYGYTF. DNA for the CDR3: TGTGCCAGCAGCCCCGGGATAAATAACTATGGCTACACCTTC. The chain has TRBV9 and TRBJ1-2; unclear D gene. The germline V and J ends were trimmed by 4 bases and 1 base, with 11 bases remaining between them. In germline, CDR1 is SGDLS, CDR2 YYNGEE. This CDR3 has 14 residues.